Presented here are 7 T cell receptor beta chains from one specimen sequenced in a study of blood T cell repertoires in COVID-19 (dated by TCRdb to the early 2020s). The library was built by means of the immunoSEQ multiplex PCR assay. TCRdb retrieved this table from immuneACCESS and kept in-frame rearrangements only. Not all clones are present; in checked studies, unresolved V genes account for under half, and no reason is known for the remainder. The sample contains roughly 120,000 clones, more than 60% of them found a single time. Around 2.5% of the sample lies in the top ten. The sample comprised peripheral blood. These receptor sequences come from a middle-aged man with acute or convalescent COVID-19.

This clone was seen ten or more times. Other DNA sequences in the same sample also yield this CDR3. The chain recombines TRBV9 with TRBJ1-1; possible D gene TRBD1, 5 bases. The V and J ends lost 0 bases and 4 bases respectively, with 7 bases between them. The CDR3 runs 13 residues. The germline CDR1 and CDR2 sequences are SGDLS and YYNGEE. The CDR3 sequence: CASSVDGGTEAFF. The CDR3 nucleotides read TGTGCCAGCAGCGTAGACGGGGGCACTGAAGCTTTCTTT. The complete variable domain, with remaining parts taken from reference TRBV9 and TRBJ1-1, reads DSGVTQTPKHLITATGQRVTLRCSPRSGDLSVYWYQQSLDQGLQFLIQYYNGEERAKGNILERFSAQQFPDLHSELNLSSLELGDSALYFCASSVDGGTEAFFGQGTRLTVV.

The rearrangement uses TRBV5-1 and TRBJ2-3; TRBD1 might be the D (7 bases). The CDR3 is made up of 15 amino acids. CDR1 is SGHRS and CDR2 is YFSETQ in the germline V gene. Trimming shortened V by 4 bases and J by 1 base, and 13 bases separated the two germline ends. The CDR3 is CASSLQGGGTDTQYF. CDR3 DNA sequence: TGCGCCAGCAGCCTGCAGGGGGGAGGCACAGATACGCAGTATTTT.

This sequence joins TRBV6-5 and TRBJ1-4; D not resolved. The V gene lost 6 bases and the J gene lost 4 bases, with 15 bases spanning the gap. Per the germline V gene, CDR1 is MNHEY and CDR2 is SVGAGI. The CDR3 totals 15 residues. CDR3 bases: TGTGCCAGCAGCGCTCAGCGAACCCTTAATGAAAAACTGTTTTTT. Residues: CASSAQRTLNEKLFF.

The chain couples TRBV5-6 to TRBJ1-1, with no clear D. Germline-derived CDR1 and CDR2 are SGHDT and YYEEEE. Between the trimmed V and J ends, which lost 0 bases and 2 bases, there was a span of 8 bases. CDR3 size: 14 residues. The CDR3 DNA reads TGTGCCAGCAGCTTGGGACATGTAAACACTGAAGCTTTCTTT. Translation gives CASSLGHVNTEAFF.

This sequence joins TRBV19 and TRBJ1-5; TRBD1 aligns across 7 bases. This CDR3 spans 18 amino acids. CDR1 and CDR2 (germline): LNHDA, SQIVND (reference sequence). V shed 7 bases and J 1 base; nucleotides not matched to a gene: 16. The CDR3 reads CASIANDKGQSSNQPQHF. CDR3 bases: TGTGCCAGTATAGCAAACGATAAGGGACAGTCCAGCAATCAGCCCCAGCATTTT. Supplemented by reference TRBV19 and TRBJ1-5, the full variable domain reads DGGITQSPKYLFRKEGQNVTLSCEQNLNHDAMYWYRQDPGQGLRLIYYSQIVNDFQKGDIAEGYSVSREKKESFPLTVTSAQKNPTAFYLCASIANDKGQSSNQPQHFGDGTRLSIL.

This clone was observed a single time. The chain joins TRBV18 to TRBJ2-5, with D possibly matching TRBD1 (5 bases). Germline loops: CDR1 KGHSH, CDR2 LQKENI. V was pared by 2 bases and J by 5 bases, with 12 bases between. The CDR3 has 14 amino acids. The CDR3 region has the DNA TGTGCCAGCTCACCAGAAGGGGTTCAGGAGACCCAGTACTTC. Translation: CASSPEGVQETQYF.

The CDR3 nucleotides read TGTGCCAGCAGCCCTACAGGGTCTGGGGCCAACGTCCTGACTTTC. Its translation is CASSPTGSGANVLTF. The gene calls are TRBV7-3 and TRBJ2-6; the D gene is possibly TRBD1 (6 bases). The germline CDR1 and CDR2 sequences are SGHTA and FQGTGA. Between the trimmed V and J ends, which lost 5 bases and 1 base, there was a span of 9 bases. The length of the CDR3 is 15 residues.